This paragraph reports one T cell receptor (beta chain). Antigen unknown. The data were taken from a study of T cells in Graves' hyperthyroidism and ophthalmopathy. Study-wide results and limits: The model anticipated ophthalmopathy a median about 6.5 months pre-onset. Blood also showed most of the thyroid clonotypes that were expanded above 0.001.

A patient was excluded if there was uncontrolled infection, other autoimmune disease, pregnancy or lactation. The CDR3 regions of TCR beta were amplified from RNA transcripts. Initially, a first-round RT-PCR of the TCR CDR3 employed the HTBI primer set. TCRdb fed the multiplex PCR reads into MiXCR, producing one record per CDR3 protein. The sample holds hundreds of thousands of distinct CDR3 sequences, 40% to 55% seen once. This CDR3 comprises 12 residues. CDR1 and CDR2 (germline): SQVTM, ANQGSEA. The TCR was taken from an adult man with Graves' disease, either hyperthyroidism or ophthalmopathy (not recorded which). The chain joins TRBV29-1 to TRBJ1-1; 7 nucleotides agree with TRBD1. Sequenced input: peripheral blood or thyroid tissue (not recorded which). CDR3 DNA sequence: TGCAGGACGACAGGGTGGTACACTGAAGCTTTCTTT. It yields the protein CRTTGWYTEAFF.